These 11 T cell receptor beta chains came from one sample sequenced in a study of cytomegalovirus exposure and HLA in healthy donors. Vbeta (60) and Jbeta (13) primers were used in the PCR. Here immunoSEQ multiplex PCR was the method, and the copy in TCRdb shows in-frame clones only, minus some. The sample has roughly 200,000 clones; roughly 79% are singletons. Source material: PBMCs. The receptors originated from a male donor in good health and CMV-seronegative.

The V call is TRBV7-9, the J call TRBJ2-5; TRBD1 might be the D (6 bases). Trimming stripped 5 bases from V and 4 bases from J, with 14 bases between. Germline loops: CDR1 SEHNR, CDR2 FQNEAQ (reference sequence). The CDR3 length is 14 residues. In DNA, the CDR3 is TGTGCCAGCAGCCCTTGGGAAGGGGGAGAGACCCAGTACTTC. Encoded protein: CASSPWEGGETQYF.

The CDR3 DNA sequence: TGTGCCAGCAGCAGAGTAGGGGGTAGCCCCGCCAGTTCACCCCTCCACTTT. It is translated as CASSRVGGSPASSPLHF. The chain recombines TRBV21-1 with TRBJ1-6; no check of the table's D call, TRBD1, against the DNA was made. TRBV21-1 is flagged as a pseudogene. This CDR3 is built from 17 residues.

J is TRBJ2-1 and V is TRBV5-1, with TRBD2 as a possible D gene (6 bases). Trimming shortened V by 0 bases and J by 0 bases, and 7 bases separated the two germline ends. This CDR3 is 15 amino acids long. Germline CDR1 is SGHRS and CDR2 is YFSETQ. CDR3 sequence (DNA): TGCGCCAGCAGCTTGGAGGACTACTCCTACAATGAGCAGTTCTTC. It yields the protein CASSLEDYSYNEQFF. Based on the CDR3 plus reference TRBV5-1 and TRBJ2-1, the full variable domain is KAGVTQTPRYLIKTRGQQVTLSCSPISGHRSVSWYQQTPGQGLQFLFEYFSETQRNKGNFPGRFSGRQFSNSRSEMNVSTLELGDSALYLCASSLEDYSYNEQFFGPGTRLTVL.

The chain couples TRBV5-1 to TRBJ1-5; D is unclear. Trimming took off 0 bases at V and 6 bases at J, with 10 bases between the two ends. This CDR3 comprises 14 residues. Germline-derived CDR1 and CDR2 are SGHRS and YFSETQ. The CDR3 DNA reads TGCGCCAGCAGCTTGGGGATGCGCGGTCAGCCCCAGCATTTT. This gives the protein CASSLGMRGQPQHF.

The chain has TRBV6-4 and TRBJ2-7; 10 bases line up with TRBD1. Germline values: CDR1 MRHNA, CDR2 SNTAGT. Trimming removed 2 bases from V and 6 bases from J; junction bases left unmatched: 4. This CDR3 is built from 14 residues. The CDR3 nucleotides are TGTGCCAGCAGTGACGACAGGGGGCTAGTCGAGCAGTACTTC. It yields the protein CASSDDRGLVEQYF.

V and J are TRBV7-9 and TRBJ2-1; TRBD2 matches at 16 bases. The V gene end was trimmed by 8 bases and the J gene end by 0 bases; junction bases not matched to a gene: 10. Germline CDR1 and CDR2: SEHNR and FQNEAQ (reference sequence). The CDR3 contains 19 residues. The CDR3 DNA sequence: TGTGCCAGCCAACCGCTCGGGACTAGCGGGAGGGCCTCCTACAATGAGCAGTTCTTC. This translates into CASQPLGTSGRASYNEQFF. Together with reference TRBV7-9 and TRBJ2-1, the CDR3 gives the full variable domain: DTGVSQNPRHKITKRGQNVTFRCDPISEHNRLYWYRQTLGQGPEFLTYFQNEAQLEKSRLLSDRFSAERPKGSFSTLEIQRTEQGDSAMYLCASQPLGTSGRASYNEQFFGPGTRLTVL.

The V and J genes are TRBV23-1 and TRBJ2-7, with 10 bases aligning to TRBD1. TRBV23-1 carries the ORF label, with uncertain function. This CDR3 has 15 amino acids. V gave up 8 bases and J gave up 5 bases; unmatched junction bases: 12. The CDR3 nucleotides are TGCGCCAGCCTTGACAGGGGGCGAATTGGCCACGAGCAGTACTTC. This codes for CASLDRGRIGHEQYF.

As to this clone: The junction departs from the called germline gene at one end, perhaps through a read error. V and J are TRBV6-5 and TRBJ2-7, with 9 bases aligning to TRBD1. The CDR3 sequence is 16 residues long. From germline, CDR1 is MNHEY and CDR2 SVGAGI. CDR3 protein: CASSYSRTGVPVGPFF. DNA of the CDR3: TGTGCCAGCAGTTACTCTCGGACAGGGGTACCTGTGGGACCTTTCTTC.

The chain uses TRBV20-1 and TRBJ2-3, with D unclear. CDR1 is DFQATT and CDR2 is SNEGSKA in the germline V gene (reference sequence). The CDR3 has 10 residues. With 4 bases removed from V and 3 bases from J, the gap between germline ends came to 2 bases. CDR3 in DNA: TGCAGTGCTACAACAGATACGCAGTATTTT. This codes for CSATTDTQYF.

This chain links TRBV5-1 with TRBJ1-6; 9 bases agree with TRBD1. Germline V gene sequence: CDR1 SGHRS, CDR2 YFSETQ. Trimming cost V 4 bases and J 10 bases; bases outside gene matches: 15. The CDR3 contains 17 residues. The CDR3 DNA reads TGCGCCAGCAGCACAAACCCGAGGCGGACAGGGGAATCACCCCTCCACTTT. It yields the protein CASSTNPRRTGESPLHF.

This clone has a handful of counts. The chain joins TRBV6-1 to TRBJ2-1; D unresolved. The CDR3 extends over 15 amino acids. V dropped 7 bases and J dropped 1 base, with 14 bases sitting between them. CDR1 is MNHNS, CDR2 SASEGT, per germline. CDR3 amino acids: CASTNSPRSYNEQFF. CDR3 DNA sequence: TGTGCCAGCACAAATAGTCCCAGGTCCTACAATGAGCAGTTCTTC.